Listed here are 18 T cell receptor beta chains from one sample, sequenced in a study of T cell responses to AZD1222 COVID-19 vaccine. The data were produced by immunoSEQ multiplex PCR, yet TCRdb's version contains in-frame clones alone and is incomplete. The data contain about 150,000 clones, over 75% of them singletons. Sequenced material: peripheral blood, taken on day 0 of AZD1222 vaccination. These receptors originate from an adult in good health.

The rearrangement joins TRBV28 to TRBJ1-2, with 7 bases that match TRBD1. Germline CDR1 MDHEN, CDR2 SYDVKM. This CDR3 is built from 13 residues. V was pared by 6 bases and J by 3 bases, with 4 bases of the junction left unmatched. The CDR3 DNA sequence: TGTGCCAGCAGAAAGGGACAGCACTATGGCTACACCTTC. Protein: CASRKGQHYGYTF.

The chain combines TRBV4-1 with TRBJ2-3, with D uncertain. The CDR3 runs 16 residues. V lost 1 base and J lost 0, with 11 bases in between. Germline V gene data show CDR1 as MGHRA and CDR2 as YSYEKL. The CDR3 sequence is CASSQVDLYSTDTQYF. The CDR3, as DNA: TGCGCCAGCAGCCAAGTAGACTTATATAGCACAGATACGCAGTATTTT.

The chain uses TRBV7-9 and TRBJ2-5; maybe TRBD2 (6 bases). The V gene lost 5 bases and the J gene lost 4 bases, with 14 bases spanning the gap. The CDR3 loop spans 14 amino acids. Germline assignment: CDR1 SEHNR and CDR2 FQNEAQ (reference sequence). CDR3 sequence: CASSTDGGVETQYF. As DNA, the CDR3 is TGTGCCAGCAGCACGGACGGGGGAGTAGAGACCCAGTACTTC.

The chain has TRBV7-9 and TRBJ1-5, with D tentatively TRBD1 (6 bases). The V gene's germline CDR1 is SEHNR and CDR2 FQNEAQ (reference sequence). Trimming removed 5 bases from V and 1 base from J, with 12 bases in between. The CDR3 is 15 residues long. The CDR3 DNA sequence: TGTGCCAGCAGCCCTCACGGACAGAGCAATCAGCCCCAGCATTTT. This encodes CASSPHGQSNQPQHF. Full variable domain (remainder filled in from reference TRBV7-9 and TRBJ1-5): DTGVSQNPRHKITKRGQNVTFRCDPISEHNRLYWYRQTLGQGPEFLTYFQNEAQLEKSRLLSDRFSAERPKGSFSTLEIQRTEQGDSAMYLCASSPHGQSNQPQHFGDGTRLSIL.

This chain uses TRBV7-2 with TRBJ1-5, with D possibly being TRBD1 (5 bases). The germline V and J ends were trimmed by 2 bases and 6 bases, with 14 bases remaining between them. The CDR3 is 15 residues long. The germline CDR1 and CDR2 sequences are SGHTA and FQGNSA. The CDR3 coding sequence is TGTGCCAGCAGCTTACGTCAGGGAGAGGGTCAGCCCCAGCATTTT. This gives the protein CASSLRQGEGQPQHF. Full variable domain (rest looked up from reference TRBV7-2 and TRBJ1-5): GAGVSQSPSNKVTEKGKDVELRCDPISGHTALYWYRQSLGQGLEFLIYFQGNSAPDKSGLPSDRFSAERTGGSVSTLTIQRTQQEDSAVYLCASSLRQGEGQPQHFGDGTRLSIL.

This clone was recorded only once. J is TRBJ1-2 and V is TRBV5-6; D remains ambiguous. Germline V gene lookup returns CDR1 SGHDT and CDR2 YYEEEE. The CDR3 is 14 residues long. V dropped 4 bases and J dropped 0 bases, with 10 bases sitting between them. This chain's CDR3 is CASSVLTSNYGYTF. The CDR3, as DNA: TGTGCCAGCAGCGTCTTGACCTCTAACTATGGCTACACCTTC.

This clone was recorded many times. The CDR3 region has the DNA TGTGCCAGCAGCACCCAGACAGGGTCTCGGACTGAAGCTTTCTTT. This encodes CASSTQTGSRTEAFF. The V call is TRBV7-6, the J call TRBJ1-1, with 7 bases fitting TRBD1. The V segment lost 5 bases and the J segment 5 bases; nucleotides outside the gene matches: 11. This CDR3 spans 15 amino acids. Germline CDR1 is SGHVS and CDR2 is FNYEAQ.

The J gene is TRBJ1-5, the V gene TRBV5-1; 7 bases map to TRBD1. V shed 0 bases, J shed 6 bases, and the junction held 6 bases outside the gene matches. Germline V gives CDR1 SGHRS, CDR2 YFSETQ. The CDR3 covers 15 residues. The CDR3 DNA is TGCGCCAGCAGCTTGGTGCCCCAGGGGGGTCAGCCCCAGCATTTT. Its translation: CASSLVPQGGQPQHF.

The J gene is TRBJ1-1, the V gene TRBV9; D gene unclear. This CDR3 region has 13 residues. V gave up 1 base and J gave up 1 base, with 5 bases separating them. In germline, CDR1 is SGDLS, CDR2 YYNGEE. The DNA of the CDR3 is TGTGCCAGCAGCGTACAAGAGAACACTGAAGCTTTCTTT. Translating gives CASSVQENTEAFF.

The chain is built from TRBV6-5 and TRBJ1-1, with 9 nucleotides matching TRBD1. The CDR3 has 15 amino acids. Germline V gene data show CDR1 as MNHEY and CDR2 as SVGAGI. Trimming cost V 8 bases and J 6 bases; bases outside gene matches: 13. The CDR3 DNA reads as TGTGCCAGCCCCTTGAAGGGACAGGGAGGACCTGAAGCTTTCTTT. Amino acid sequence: CASPLKGQGGPEAFF.

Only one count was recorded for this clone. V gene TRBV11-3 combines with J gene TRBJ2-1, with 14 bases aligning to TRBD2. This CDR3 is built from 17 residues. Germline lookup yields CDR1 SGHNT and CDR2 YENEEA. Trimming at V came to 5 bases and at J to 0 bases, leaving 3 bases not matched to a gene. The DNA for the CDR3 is TGTGCCAGCAGCCCCGGGACTAGCGGGAGCTCCTACAATGAGCAGTTCTTC. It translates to CASSPGTSGSSYNEQFF.

CDR3 DNA sequence: TGTGCCAGCAGCCGGCTCGGCGGGCAGGACTACGAGCAGTACTTC. This encodes CASSRLGGQDYEQYF. V and J are TRBV6-5 and TRBJ2-7; D possibly corresponds to TRBD2 (5 bases). The CDR3 has 15 residues. With 6 bases removed from V and 3 bases from J, the gap between germline ends came to 18 bases. Germline V gives CDR1 MNHEY, CDR2 SVGAGI.

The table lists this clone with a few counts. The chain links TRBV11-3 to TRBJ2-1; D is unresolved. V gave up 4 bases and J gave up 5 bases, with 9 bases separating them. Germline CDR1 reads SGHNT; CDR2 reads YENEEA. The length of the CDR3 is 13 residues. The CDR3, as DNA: TGTGCCAGCAGCTCCTTAAGCGACAATGAGCAGTTCTTC. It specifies CASSSLSDNEQFF.

The CDR3 reads CASSPSSGRAADTQYF. The CDR3 DNA reads TGTGCCAGCTCACCATCTAGCGGGAGGGCCGCGGATACGCAGTATTTT. The genes are TRBV18 and TRBJ2-3; the match to TRBD2 covers 12 bases. Trimming removed 2 bases from V and 6 bases from J; junction bases left unmatched: 6. Germline V lookup: CDR1 KGHSH, CDR2 LQKENI. This CDR3 comprises 16 residues. The complete variable domain, with remaining parts taken from reference TRBV18 and TRBJ2-3, reads NAGVMQNPRHLVRRRGQEARLRCSPMKGHSHVYWYRQLPEEGLKFMVYLQKENIIDESGMPKERFSAEFPKEGPSILRIQQVVRGDSAAYFCASSPSSGRAADTQYFGPGTRLTVL.

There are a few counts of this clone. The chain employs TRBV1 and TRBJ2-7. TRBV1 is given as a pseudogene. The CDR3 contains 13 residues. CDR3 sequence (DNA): TGCACCAGCAGCGGCCGTGAGGGGGGCGAGCAGTACTTC. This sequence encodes CTSSGREGGEQYF.

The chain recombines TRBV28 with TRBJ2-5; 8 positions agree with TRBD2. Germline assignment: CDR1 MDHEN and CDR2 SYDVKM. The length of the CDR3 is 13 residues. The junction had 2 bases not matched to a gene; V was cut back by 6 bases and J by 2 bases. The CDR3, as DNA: TGTGCCAGCAGCGGGGGGGGACAAGAGACCCAGTACTTC. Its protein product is CASSGGGQETQYF. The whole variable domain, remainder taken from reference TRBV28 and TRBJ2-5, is DVKVTQSSRYLVKRTGEKVFLECVQDMDHENMFWYRQDPGLGLRLIYFSYDVKMKEKGDIPEGYSVSREKKERFSLILESASTNQTSMYLCASSGGGQETQYFGPGTRLLVL.

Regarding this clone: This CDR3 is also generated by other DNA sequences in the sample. For the CDR3, the DNA is TGTGCCAGCAGCCAAGGGGGTTCTGGAAACACCATATATTTT. It encodes CASSQGGSGNTIYF. The chain uses TRBV3-1 (or the pseudogene TRBV3-2) and TRBJ1-3; D remains unclear. The V gene lost 1 base and the J gene lost 1 base, with 5 bases spanning the gap. The length of the CDR3 is 14 residues. Germline V gene data show CDR1 as LGHDT and CDR2 as YNNKEL (reference sequence).

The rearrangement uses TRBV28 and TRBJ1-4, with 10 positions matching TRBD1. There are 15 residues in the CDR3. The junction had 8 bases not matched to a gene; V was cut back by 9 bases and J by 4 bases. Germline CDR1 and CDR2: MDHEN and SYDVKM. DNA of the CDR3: TGTGCCAGTACGACAGGGGGCAGGAATAATGAAAAACTGTTTTTT. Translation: CASTTGGRNNEKLFF.